This T cell receptor beta chain originates from a study of CD4 T cells in relation to SARS-CoV-2 and coronaviruses. Study background: PBMCs were cultured with antigen for 10 days before TCR beta sequencing. Convalescent patients had median age roughly 35 years, range roughly 21 to 75.

This CDR3 region has 16 residues. Germline V gene data show CDR1 as LNHNV and CDR2 as YYDKDF (reference sequence). Trimming cost V 5 bases and J 4 bases, with 20 bases left between them. About this clone: As yet, its antigen is unknown.

More than 7.5 x 10^4 naive or memory CD4+ cells were cultured with CEF peptides for about 10 days. The repertoire was sequenced with immunoSEQ multiplex PCR; TCRdb's copy has only in-frame clones and lacks some. The sample consists of about 40,000 clones, 82% of them appearing once. Study-wide results and limits: No crossreactivity against non-spike viral proteins was tested here.

The source material was naive CD4+ T cells from PBMCs, cultured in vitro. Subset in this sample: naive CD4+ T cells isolated by negative enrichment. The chain carries TRBV15 and TRBJ1-1, with D unclear. The TCR originated in an adult with COVID-19. The CDR3 protein is CATSPRDLGEITEAFF. The CDR3 DNA sequence: TGTGCCACCAGCCCCCGTGATCTGGGAGAGATCACTGAAGCTTTCTTT.